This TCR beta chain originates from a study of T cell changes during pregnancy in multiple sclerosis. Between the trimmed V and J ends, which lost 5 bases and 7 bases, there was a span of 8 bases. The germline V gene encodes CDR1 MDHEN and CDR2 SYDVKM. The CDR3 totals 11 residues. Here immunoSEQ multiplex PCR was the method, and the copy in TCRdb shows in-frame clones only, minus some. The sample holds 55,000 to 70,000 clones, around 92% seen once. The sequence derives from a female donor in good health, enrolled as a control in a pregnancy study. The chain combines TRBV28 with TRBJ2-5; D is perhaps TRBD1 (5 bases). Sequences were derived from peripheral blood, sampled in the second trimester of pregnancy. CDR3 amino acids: CASSRQWTQYF. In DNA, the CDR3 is TGTGCCAGCAGTCGACAGTGGACCCAGTACTTC.